Given below is one T cell receptor beta chain in context. Its antigen is unidentified. Researchers divided each subset's genomic DNA evenly across several immunoSEQ plates. Original processing notes: Without quality scores, immunoSEQ junctional reads could not be filtered like full-length reads. Some clones are missing from TCRdb's copy, which holds only in-frame ones; the method was immunoSEQ multiplex PCR. The V and J calls and clone size were taken over from that table, and D and trimming were inferred from the DNA. The table has roughly 2,300,000 clones, around 90% seen once. This sample stems from a study of shared clonotypes between healthy human individuals. Study conclusions and caveats: Clonotype sharing across a few donors was observed for 4.5% to 6.5% of naive CD4 clonotypes.

This CDR3 comprises 17 residues. Germline-derived CDR1 and CDR2 are MDHEN and SYDVKM. V shed 4 bases, J shed 5 bases, and the junction held 13 bases outside the gene matches. This sequence joins TRBV28 and TRBJ1-5; 8 nucleotides match TRBD1. The sequence was collected from a young man in good health. Some clones in this sample may be carry-over from other donors' samples. Sample: naive CD4+ T cells from PBMCs. The subset is: CD45RA+ positively selected. The CDR3 sequence is CASSSPGTGMKDQPQHF. The CDR3 bases are TGTGCCAGCAGTTCCCCGGGGACAGGAATGAAAGATCAGCCCCAGCATTTT.